The entry below describes one T cell receptor (beta chain). The sample is drawn from a study of blood T cell repertoires in COVID-19. Study details: Samples of COVID-19 (acute and convalescent) were obtained from the United States, Italy and Spain.

Germline assignment: CDR1 LGHDT and CDR2 YNNKEL (reference sequence). The V end was cut by 5 bases, the J end by 0 bases, with 14 bases between. The CDR3 length is 15 residues. Participants were aged roughly 18 to 90 years, lived in around 25 US areas, and enrolled virtually. Participants had their cohort set by participant-reported clinical history. Original processing methods: From reference gene primer amplification, estimates of nucleated cell counts were derived. Assay used: immunoSEQ multiplex PCR; TCRdb lists only in-frame clones, some missing. From that table come the V and J calls and clone size; the DNA was used to work out D and trimming. The sample contains about 430,000 clones, 70% to 90% of which appear only once.

This TCR was sampled from a woman aged 25 to 39 with acute COVID-19. Sample: PBMCs or T cells enriched from blood (not recorded which). The rearrangement joins TRBV3-1 (or the pseudogene TRBV3-2) to TRBJ2-7; perhaps TRBD1 as D (5 bases). CDR3 sequence: CASSRPKDNSYEQYF. For the CDR3, the DNA is TGTGCCAGCAGCAGACCCAAGGACAACTCCTACGAGCAGTACTTC.